Listed here are 29 T cell receptor beta chains from one sample, sequenced in a study of OX40 agonist ivuxolimab in advanced cancers. Some clones are missing from TCRdb's copy, which holds only in-frame ones; the method was immunoSEQ multiplex PCR. In the table there are around 70,000 clones, roughly 80% of which are singletons. The sequencing used CD4+ or CD8+ T cells sorted from blood, collected in a trial of the OX40 agonist ivuxolimab. These receptors all stem from an adult with an advanced solid tumor such as melanoma, head and neck, liver or kidney cancer.

In its sample, this clone is medium-sized. This chain connects TRBV2 to TRBJ2-1, with D perhaps TRBD1 (6 bases). Deletions cut 7 bases from V and 0 bases from J, with 13 bases between. The CDR3 is made up of 15 amino acids. Germline V gene lookup returns CDR1 SNHLY and CDR2 FYNNEI. The CDR3, as DNA: TGTGCCAGCAATATCGGGACACTCTCCTACAATGAGCAGTTCTTC. It specifies CASNIGTLSYNEQFF.

The V call is TRBV6-6, the J call TRBJ1-5; possible D gene TRBD1, 6 bases. Trimming stripped 0 bases from V and 9 bases from J, with 15 bases between. This CDR3 is 15 amino acids long. The germline V gene has CDR1 MNHNY and CDR2 SVGAGI (reference sequence). The CDR3 loop is CASSYSGGPGWPQHF. The CDR3 nucleotides read TGTGCCAGCAGTTACTCGGGGGGCCCCGGGTGGCCCCAGCATTTT.

The chain uses TRBV5-1 and TRBJ2-7, with 10 bases fitting TRBD1. There are 15 residues in the CDR3. V lost 1 base and J lost 3; bases outside the gene matches: 4. Germline V gene lookup returns CDR1 SGHRS and CDR2 YFSETQ. The CDR3 nucleotides read TGCGCCAGCAGCTTGTCTGGGACAGGGGACTACGAGCAGTACTTC. It codes for CASSLSGTGDYEQYF.

J is TRBJ2-1 and V is TRBV19, with a weak D call TRBD2 (5 bases). The CDR3 has 15 amino acids. Germline CDR1 reads LNHDA; CDR2 reads SQIVND (reference sequence). The V end was cut by 3 bases, the J end by 6 bases, with 15 bases between. CDR3 protein: CASSISGSQLNEQFF. The DNA for the CDR3 is TGTGCCAGTAGTATCAGTGGGAGCCAACTCAATGAGCAGTTCTTC.

The rearrangement joins TRBV28 to TRBJ2-5; 8 bases line up with TRBD2. CDR1 and CDR2 from the germline V gene are MDHEN and SYDVKM. With V trimmed by 6 bases and J by 9 bases, 15 bases remained unmatched. There are 15 residues in the CDR3. CDR3: CASSRSGLVVRAQYF. In nucleotides, the CDR3 is TGTGCCAGCAGCCGATCGGGACTAGTTGTCAGGGCCCAGTACTTC. The complete variable domain, with remaining parts taken from reference TRBV28 and TRBJ2-5, reads DVKVTQSSRYLVKRTGEKVFLECVQDMDHENMFWYRQDPGLGLRLIYFSYDVKMKEKGDIPEGYSVSREKKERFSLILESASTNQTSMYLCASSRSGLVVRAQYFGPGTRLLVL.

The chain employs TRBV28 and TRBJ2-5; either TRBD1 or TRBD2 may fit D (6 bases each). The CDR3 has 15 amino acids. From germline, CDR1 is MDHEN and CDR2 SYDVKM. V was clipped by 1 base and J by 4 bases, with 13 bases between them. The DNA for the CDR3 is TGTGCCAGCAGTTTATTCGGGGGCCTCGGAGAGACCCAGTACTTC. It translates to CASSLFGGLGETQYF.

The chain is built from TRBV6-6 and TRBJ2-5, with D unclear. This CDR3 region has 13 residues. The V and J ends lost 2 bases and 9 bases respectively, with 13 bases between them. Germline lookup yields CDR1 MNHNY and CDR2 SVGAGI (reference sequence). For the CDR3, the DNA is TGTGCCAGCAGTTACCTAAGGACCCAGGCCCAGTACTTC. Its translation is CASSYLRTQAQYF.

The chain links TRBV11-3 to TRBJ2-7; 9 nucleotides align to TRBD2. CDR3 length equals 15 residues. V shed 5 bases and J 4 bases; nucleotides not matched to a gene: 9. Germline V gene data show CDR1 as SGHNT and CDR2 as YENEEA. CDR3: CASSPGASGDYEQYF. The CDR3 coding sequence is TGTGCCAGCAGCCCTGGGGCTAGCGGGGATTACGAGCAGTACTTC.

This chain's CDR3 is CASSPRQPEGNEKLFF. Here the CDR3 DNA reads TGTGCCAGCAGTCCACGGCAGCCCGAGGGTAATGAAAAACTGTTTTTT. The chain couples TRBV28 to TRBJ1-4; D uncertain. V lost 5 bases and J 4 bases, leaving 17 bases between the germline ends. The CDR3 runs 16 residues. Germline V lookup: CDR1 MDHEN, CDR2 SYDVKM.

The CDR3 spells CASSLAQEVRETQYF. The CDR3 DNA sequence: TGTGCCAGCAGCTTAGCCCAGGAAGTGCGAGAGACCCAGTACTTC. This chain connects TRBV7-9 to TRBJ2-5, with D hard to call. This CDR3 is built from 15 residues. Per germline, CDR1 SEHNR and CDR2 FQNEAQ (reference sequence). The V and J ends lost 0 bases and 4 bases respectively, with 12 bases between them.

The V gene is TRBV4-1, the J gene TRBJ2-1; TRBD2 agrees at 13 bases. The V and J ends lost 3 bases and 8 bases, in that order; junction bases with no gene match: 4. CDR3 length: 15 amino acids. Per the germline V gene, CDR1 is MGHRA and CDR2 is YSYEKL. CDR3: CASSHTSGGADEQFF. The CDR3 DNA follows: TGCGCCAGCAGCCATACTAGCGGGGGGGCGGATGAGCAGTTCTTC.

The chain uses TRBV14 and TRBJ1-1; 9 positions agree with TRBD1. Germline-derived CDR1 and CDR2 are SGHDN and FVKESK. The CDR3 consists of 15 residues. The V segment lost 4 bases and the J segment 2 bases; nucleotides outside the gene matches: 5. Here the CDR3 reads CASSPVDRGNTEAFF. The CDR3 DNA sequence: TGTGCCAGCAGCCCCGTGGACAGGGGTAACACTGAAGCTTTCTTT.

This rearrangement joins TRBV2 to TRBJ1-4; D is possibly TRBD1 (5 bases). Germline-derived CDR1 and CDR2 are SNHLY and FYNNEI. There are 14 residues in the CDR3. Trimming removed 6 bases at V and 5 bases at J, with 13 bases between. The CDR3 here is CASRQTDLNEKLFF. The CDR3 DNA sequence: TGTGCCAGCAGGCAGACAGATCTGAATGAAAAACTGTTTTTT. The variable domain in full, with the rest retrieved from reference TRBV2 and TRBJ1-4, is EPEVTQTPSHQVTQMGQEVILRCVPISNHLYFYWYRQILGQKVEFLVSFYNNEISEKSEIFDDQFSVERPDGSNFTLKIRSTKLEDSAMYFCASRQTDLNEKLFFGSGTQLSVL.

For the CDR3, the DNA is TGTGCCAGCAGCTTAGGGCCGGGAGGCCAAGATGAGCAGTTCTTC. Its translation is CASSLGPGGQDEQFF. The chain carries TRBV7-2 and TRBJ2-1, with 7 bases lining up with TRBD2. Germline lookup yields CDR1 SGHTA and CDR2 FQGNSA. The CDR3 covers 15 residues. V was clipped by 1 base and J by 8 bases; unmatched bases: 8. The variable domain in full, completed from reference TRBV7-2 and TRBJ2-1, reads GAGVSQSPSNKVTEKGKDVELRCDPISGHTALYWYRQSLGQGLEFLIYFQGNSAPDKSGLPSDRFSAERTGGSVSTLTIQRTQQEDSAVYLCASSLGPGGQDEQFFGPGTRLTVL.

The J gene is TRBJ2-2, the V gene TRBV11-1; weak D call: TRBD2 (6 bases). CDR3 size: 16 residues. Looked up from germline, CDR1 is SGHAT and CDR2 is FQDESV (reference sequence). V lost 6 bases, J lost 3 bases, and 17 bases lay in between. The CDR3 loop reads CASRGLERVDTGELFF. In DNA, the CDR3 is TGTGCCAGCAGGGGCCTTGAGCGGGTGGACACCGGGGAGCTGTTTTTT.

This chain's CDR3 is CASSYLGATEAFF. DNA for the CDR3: TGTGCCAGCAGTTATTTGGGGGCCACTGAAGCTTTCTTT. The chain joins TRBV7-9 to TRBJ1-1; tentative D call: TRBD1 (6 bases). Germline loops: CDR1 SEHNR, CDR2 FQNEAQ (reference sequence). This CDR3 has 13 amino acids. V lost 6 bases, J lost 4 bases, and 12 bases lay in between.

J is TRBJ2-1 and V is TRBV4-3; 7 bases are a match to TRBD2. Germline CDR1 reads LGHNA; CDR2 reads YSLEER. The V gene end was trimmed by 5 bases and the J gene end by 4 bases; junction bases not matched to a gene: 5. There are 14 residues in the CDR3. CDR3 residues: CASSRSGGYNEQFF. The CDR3 nucleotides read TGCGCCAGCAGCAGATCGGGAGGTTACAATGAGCAGTTCTTC.

The V call is TRBV5-1, the J call TRBJ2-3, with TRBD1 identical over 7 bases. Per the germline V gene, CDR1 is SGHRS and CDR2 is YFSETQ. J gave up 1 base and V 4 bases, and 6 bases lay outside the gene matches. The CDR3 extends over 15 amino acids. CDR3 DNA: TGCGCCAGCAGCCCCATAACAGGGGGCACAGATACGCAGTATTTT. Translating gives CASSPITGGTDTQYF.

The chain couples TRBV2 to TRBJ1-4; D gene ambiguous. V was pared by 6 bases and J by 8 bases, with 16 bases between. The CDR3 extends over 14 amino acids. Germline CDR1 is SNHLY and CDR2 is FYNNEI. The CDR3 coding sequence is TGTGCCAGCAGGCAGACTGGCCCCGCGGAAAAACTGTTTTTT. Its translation: CASRQTGPAEKLFF. The whole variable domain, remainder taken from reference TRBV2 and TRBJ1-4, is EPEVTQTPSHQVTQMGQEVILRCVPISNHLYFYWYRQILGQKVEFLVSFYNNEISEKSEIFDDQFSVERPDGSNFTLKIRSTKLEDSAMYFCASRQTGPAEKLFFGSGTQLSVL.

The table lists this clone with a count of one. The chain combines TRBV19 with TRBJ1-1; tentative D call: TRBD1 (5 bases). V was cut by 3 bases and J by 3 bases, with 14 bases left in between. The CDR3 is 15 residues long. Germline loops: CDR1 LNHDA, CDR2 SQIVND (reference sequence). As DNA, the CDR3 is TGTGCCAGTAGTATTGGCACCCGAGGGGACACTGAAGCTTTCTTT. Its protein is CASSIGTRGDTEAFF.

The rearrangement links TRBV27 to TRBJ2-1, with a weak D call TRBD2 (5 bases). The ends were cut back, 2 bases at V and 8 bases at J, with 16 bases in the middle. The germline V gene has CDR1 MNHEY and CDR2 SMNVEV (reference sequence). CDR3 length equals 15 residues. The CDR3 is CASSLREVSSYEQFF. DNA of the CDR3: TGTGCCAGCAGTTTACGGGAAGTGAGCTCCTATGAGCAGTTCTTC.

The rearrangement links TRBV5-4 to TRBJ2-3; the D call may be TRBD1 or TRBD2 (5 bases each). The CDR3 has 16 residues. The germline V gene encodes CDR1 SGHNT and CDR2 YYREEE (reference sequence). V shed 6 bases and J shed 1 base, with 18 bases lying between them. In DNA form, the CDR3 reads TGTGCCAGCACCCACAACCGGGGCGCGGGCACAGATACGCAGTATTTT. Protein product: CASTHNRGAGTDTQYF.

This chain joins TRBV28 and TRBJ1-2; 10 bases are a match to TRBD1. With 7 bases clipped from V and 3 bases from J, the junction kept 8 bases outside the gene matches. The germline CDR1 and CDR2 sequences are MDHEN and SYDVKM. This CDR3 spans 15 amino acids. For the CDR3, the DNA is TGTGCCAGCACAGGACCGGGACAGGGGTACTATGGCTACACCTTC. This codes for CASTGPGQGYYGYTF.

The J gene is TRBJ2-1, the V gene TRBV11-1, with D perhaps TRBD1 or TRBD2 (5 bases each). The V end lost 3 bases, the J end lost 12 bases, and 9 bases lay between the germline ends. The germline V gene has CDR1 SGHAT and CDR2 FQDESV (reference sequence). The CDR3 consists of 11 residues. CDR3 sequence reads: CASSLGDGQFF. CDR3 bases: TGTGCCAGCAGCTTGGGGGATGGGCAGTTCTTC.

The J gene is TRBJ2-3, the V gene TRBV5-1; 10 positions match TRBD2. Per germline, CDR1 SGHRS and CDR2 YFSETQ. V lost 4 bases, J lost 1 base, and 3 bases stayed unmatched. The CDR3 loop spans 15 amino acids. The CDR3 loop reads CASSTGTSGTDTQYF. The CDR3 DNA sequence: TGCGCCAGCAGCACCGGGACTAGCGGCACAGATACGCAGTATTTT.

The CDR3 DNA follows: TGTGCCAGCAAGGGCAGGGGGCGTACTGGCTACACCTTC. It codes for CASKGRGRTGYTF. This chain links TRBV28 with TRBJ1-2, with 8 positions matching TRBD1. V trimming: 7 bases; J trimming: 7 bases; junction bases outside the gene matches: 8. Per the germline V gene, CDR1 is MDHEN and CDR2 is SYDVKM. This CDR3 has 13 amino acids.

The J gene is TRBJ2-2, the V gene TRBV2; a possible D gene is TRBD1 (6 bases). The length of the CDR3 is 15 residues. The germline CDR1 and CDR2 sequences are SNHLY and FYNNEI. V shed 2 bases and J shed 2 bases, with 9 bases lying between them. This CDR3 reads CASSERGYNTGELFF. CDR3 nucleotides: TGTGCCAGCAGTGAAAGGGGGTACAACACCGGGGAGCTGTTTTTT.

The V call is TRBV5-1, the J call TRBJ2-3; 10 bases fit TRBD2. V was clipped by 2 bases and J by 7 bases; unmatched bases: 7. CDR3 size: 15 residues. Germline lookup yields CDR1 SGHRS and CDR2 YFSETQ. The CDR3 DNA reads as TGCGCCAGCAGCTTCTCTAGCGGGGGATCGTATACGCAGTATTTT. It yields the protein CASSFSSGGSYTQYF.

The chain recombines TRBV11-2 with TRBJ2-2, with D perhaps matching TRBD2 (7 bases). This CDR3 has 15 residues. Trimming took 7 bases from V and 7 from J, leaving 19 bases between them. Per germline, CDR1 SGHAT and CDR2 FQNNGV. CDR3 sequence (DNA): TGTGCCAGCAACCCTGGGGGGGCCCGAAGCGGGGAGCTGTTTTTT. This gives the protein CASNPGGARSGELFF. The full variable domain, in which reference TRBV11-2 and TRBJ2-2 provide the parts outside the CDR3, is EAGVAQSPRYKIIEKRQSVAFWCNPISGHATLYWYQQILGQGPKLLIQFQNNGVVDDSQLPKDRFSAERLKGVDSTLKIQPAKLEDSAVYLCASNPGGARSGELFFGEGSRLTVL.